This T cell receptor beta chain was profiled in a study of shared clonotypes between healthy human individuals. Comments on this clone: In the same sample, other DNA sequences code for this CDR3.

Method: immunoSEQ multiplex PCR; TCRdb's copy keeps in-frame clones and lacks some. Of around 1.6 million clones in the sample, 95% to 99% are singletons; the top ten hold roughly 0.42%. The CDR3 consists of 15 residues. Trimming took 3 bases from V and 4 from J; bases not matched to a gene: 4. The germline V gene encodes CDR1 KGHSH and CDR2 LQKENI. The material sequenced was naive CD4+ T cells sorted from blood. Subset denoted: CD45RA+ positively selected. The receptor was derived from a man aged 25-45 years in good health. V is TRBV18 and J is TRBJ2-7, with 12 bases that match TRBD1. Here the CDR3 reads CASSPLGQGAYEQYF. CDR3 DNA sequence: TGTGCCAGCTCACCGCTGGGACAGGGGGCTTACGAGCAGTACTTC.